The 4 T cell receptor beta chains below come from one sample, sequenced in a study of T cell responses to AZD1222 COVID-19 vaccine. Produced via immunoSEQ multiplex PCR; TCRdb's table is partial and in-frame only. The sample includes 190,000 or so clones, 88% of them seen just once. The source material was peripheral blood, sampled 28 days after the second AZD1222 dose. The receptors were sampled from an adult who received the AZD1222 COVID-19 vaccine.

This chain connects TRBV10-3 to TRBJ2-7; 9 bases match TRBD2. This CDR3 contains 13 residues. Germline CDR1 ENHRY, CDR2 SYGVKD. The V segment lost 7 bases and the J segment 5 bases; nucleotides outside the gene matches: 6. In DNA form, the CDR3 reads TGTGCCATCAATAGCGGGAGTTCAAACGAGCAGTACTTC. Protein: CAINSGSSNEQYF.

This chain uses TRBV5-1 with TRBJ2-3; 7 positions match TRBD2. CDR1 and CDR2 from the germline V gene are SGHRS and YFSETQ. This CDR3 contains 14 residues. The V gene end was trimmed by 4 bases and the J gene end by 0 bases; junction bases not matched to a gene: 2. CDR3 DNA: TGCGCCAGCAGCCTAGCGGAGAGCACAGATACGCAGTATTTT. Translation gives CASSLAESTDTQYF.

The chain combines TRBV12-3 or TRBV12-4 with TRBJ1-2; D call uncertain. Trimming removed 5 bases at V and 8 bases at J, with 15 bases between. The length of the CDR3 is 13 residues. Here the CDR3 reads CASSPQVTTGYTF. In DNA form, the CDR3 reads TGTGCCAGCAGTCCCCAGGTGACCACGGGCTACACCTTC.

A remark on this clone: The sample carries other DNA sequences with the same CDR3. The rearrangement links TRBV18 to TRBJ2-7, with TRBD1 identical over 10 bases. Germline loops: CDR1 KGHSH, CDR2 LQKENI. The CDR3 is 15 residues long. Trimming at V came to 0 bases and at J to 4 bases, leaving 3 bases not matched to a gene. The CDR3 coding sequence is TGTGCCAGCTCACCACCGGGACAGGGGTTGTACGAGCAGTACTTC. Amino acids: CASSPPGQGLYEQYF. Based on the CDR3 plus reference TRBV18 and TRBJ2-7, the full variable domain is NAGVMQNPRHLVRRRGQEARLRCSPMKGHSHVYWYRQLPEEGLKFMVYLQKENIIDESGMPKERFSAEFPKEGPSILRIQQVVRGDSAAYFCASSPPGQGLYEQYFGPGTRLTVT.